The 3 T cell receptor beta chains given below trace back to one sample, sequenced in a study of identical twins. TCRdb reanalysed the 5' RACE reads using MiXCR and keeps one entry per CDR3 protein. The sample lists 1.5 million to 2 million distinct CDR3 sequences; 25% to 35% were seen once. The sequenced sample was cord blood. These receptors were obtained from a newborn girl in good health.

This sequence joins TRBV7-2 and TRBJ2-4, with D hard to call. The DNA matches TRBJ2-7 better at its end, which makes the J call doubtful. Looked up from germline, CDR1 is SGHTA and CDR2 is FQGNSA. This CDR3 comprises 12 residues. The CDR3: CASSPHGREQYF. The CDR3 DNA reads as TGTGCCAGCAGCCCCCACGGGCGCGAGCAGTACTTC.

This clonotype was found once. This chain joins TRBV2 and TRBJ2-5; the match to TRBD2 covers 8 bases. Germline V gene sequence: CDR1 SNHLY, CDR2 FYNNEI. Trimming took 11 bases from V and 5 from J; bases not matched to a gene: 13. This CDR3 spans 14 amino acids. The chain's CDR3 is CAGGIRGGRETQYF. In DNA form, the CDR3 reads TGTGCCGGGGGAATCAGGGGCGGGAGGGAGACCCAGTACTTC.

Remarks on this clonotype: The junction departs from the called germline gene at one end, perhaps through a read error. The chain couples TRBV5-1 to TRBJ2-4; 13 bases line up with TRBD2. The DNA end is more similar to TRBJ2-7, so the J call may be wrong. Germline CDR1 is SGHRS and CDR2 is YFSETQ. This CDR3 contains 16 residues. DNA of the CDR3: TGCGCCCGCAGCTTGGGACTAGCGGGGTCCACCTACGAGCAGTACTTC. It is translated as CARSLGLAGSTYEQYF.